The source of this TCR beta chain is a study of cytomegalovirus exposure and HLA in healthy donors. The method was immunoSEQ multiplex PCR; TCRdb's version includes in-frame clones alone and lacks a portion of them. This table holds hundreds of thousands of clones, about nine tenths found once. Trimming took 6 bases from V and 5 from J; bases not matched to a gene: 7. Germline V CDR1 and CDR2: SEHNR, FQNEAQ (reference sequence). This CDR3 has 15 amino acids. Sequencing used PBMCs. The gene calls are TRBV7-9 and TRBJ2-2; 9 bases are shared with TRBD2. The TCR originated in a woman younger than 35 in good health and CMV-seronegative. Here the CDR3 reads CASRVAGAHTGELFF. CDR3 sequence (DNA): TGTGCCAGCAGGGTAGCGGGGGCCCATACCGGGGAGCTGTTTTTT.